The T cell receptor (beta chain) described here comes from a study of pediatric ulcerative colitis. Study at large: Ulcerative colitis patients had pancolitis or left-sided colitis, with confirming histology. Findings and limits, study-wide: Blood-rectal clonal overlap within each person was significantly higher in ulcerative colitis patients than controls.

Germline CDR1 reads ENHRY; CDR2 reads SYGVKD. V dropped 0 bases and J dropped 2 bases, with 16 bases sitting between them. The CDR3 extends over 17 amino acids. About this clone: Its cognate antigen is unknown.

Sequencing depth was up to 500,000 reads per sample. This table comes from immunoSEQ multiplex PCR, and its TCRdb copy is limited to in-frame clones, with some not included. The sample holds about 64,000 clones; 75% to 85% are singletons and the top ten take roughly 5.2%. Input material: blood. The chain is built from TRBV10-3 and TRBJ2-5; D possibly uses TRBD1 or TRBD2 (7 bases each). The clonotype was recovered from a boy younger than 18 with moderate ulcerative colitis. CDR3 amino acids: CAISESMGGGQQETQYF. CDR3 coding DNA: TGTGCCATCAGTGAGTCTATGGGAGGGGGACAGCAAGAGACCCAGTACTTC.